A single sample gave rise to the 3 T cell receptor beta chains below, sequenced in a study of OX40 agonist ivuxolimab in advanced cancers. The method was immunoSEQ multiplex PCR; TCRdb's version includes in-frame clones alone and lacks a portion of them. Here the sample spans 75,000 to 90,000 clones, more than 70% being singletons. The starting material was CD4+ or CD8+ T cells sorted from blood, obtained in a trial of the OX40 agonist ivuxolimab. These receptors all come from an adult with an advanced solid tumor such as melanoma, head and neck, liver or kidney cancer.

The chain employs TRBV12-2 and TRBJ2-7; TRBD1 was called by the table and not checked on the DNA. TRBV12-2 has pseudogene status. The CDR3 runs to 17 residues. The CDR3 sequence: CASRLGSPDRPADEQYF. CDR3 in DNA: TGTGCAAGTCGCTTAGGTTCTCCTGACAGGCCTGCGGACGAGCAGTACTTC.

The chain recombines TRBV5-1 with TRBJ2-6; the D gene is possibly TRBD1 (5 bases). V was pared by 4 bases and J by 1 base, with 15 bases between. The length of the CDR3 is 17 residues. Germline assignment: CDR1 SGHRS and CDR2 YFSETQ. In DNA, the CDR3 is TGCGCCAGCAGCACCCTCAGGGCTATATCTGGGGCCAACGTCCTGACTTTC. Protein product: CASSTLRAISGANVLTF.

V is TRBV15 and J is TRBJ1-5, with D possibly matching TRBD1 (6 bases). The germline gives CDR1 LNHNV, CDR2 YYDKDF (reference sequence). The CDR3 length is 14 residues. Trimming took 5 bases from V and 7 from J, leaving 15 bases between them. CDR3 protein: CATSQRTVGQPQHF. For the CDR3, the DNA is TGTGCCACCAGCCAACGGACAGTAGGACAGCCCCAGCATTTT.